Listed below are T cell receptor beta chains from one sample, sequenced in a study of T cell changes during pregnancy in multiple sclerosis. Data came from immunoSEQ multiplex PCR; TCRdb stores just in-frame clones and leaves some out. The sample shows some 90,000 clones, 92% of them seen only once. The source material was peripheral blood, sampled in the first trimester of pregnancy. The receptor source for this set is a female donor with multiple sclerosis, enrolled in a pregnancy study. CDR3s include the opening cysteine and the closing phenylalanine or tryptophan. A D gene is named only where the DNA matches it firmly. Not every row has a clone size; where given, it reads once, few, many or a size class.

d_call | j_call | v_call | clone_size | cdr3_aa | cdr3_nt
TRBD2 | TRBJ2-2 | TRBV7-2 | NA | CASRGGVIGELFF | TGTGCCAGCAGGGGGGGGGTGATCGGGGAGCTGTTTTTT
NA | TRBJ2-3 | TRBV11-2 | once | CASSLDPGQRPPLTDTQYF | TGTGCCAGCAGCTTAGATCCGGGACAACGCCCCCCCCTCACAGATACGCAGTATTTT
TRBD2 | TRBJ2-7 | TRBV9 | NA | CASSKGTSGSMVREQYF | TGTGCCAGCAGCAAAGGGACTAGCGGGAGTATGGTGCGCGAGCAGTACTTC
TRBD2 | TRBJ2-5 | TRBV28 | NA | CASSWAWTSGEETQYF | TGTGCCAGCAGTTGGGCGTGGACTAGCGGGGAAGAGACCCAGTACTTC
TRBD1 | TRBJ1-5 | TRBV19 | NA | CASSIGTGFDQPQHF | TGTGCCAGTAGTATAGGGACAGGGTTTGATCAGCCCCAGCATTTT
TRBD2 | TRBJ2-7 | TRBV27 | NA | CASSLASGMAEQYF | TGTGCCAGCAGTTTAGCTAGCGGGATGGCCGAGCAGTACTTC
NA | TRBJ2-5 | TRBV2 | NA | CARVETDFQETQYF | TGTGCCCGCGTCGAGACAGACTTCCAAGAGACCCAGTACTTC
TRBD1 | TRBJ1-1 | TRBV9 | NA | CASSGTGVTEAFF | TGTGCCAGCAGCGGCACAGGGGTCACTGAAGCTTTCTTT
NA | TRBJ1-2 | TRBV4-1 | NA | CASSQGTAYGYTF | TGCGCCAGCAGCCAAGGGACAGCCTATGGCTACACCTTC
NA | TRBJ2-7 | TRBV4-2 | NA | CASSQGTVAYEQYF | TGTGCCAGCAGCCAAGGTACGGTAGCCTACGAGCAGTACTTC
NA | TRBJ1-1 | TRBV11-2 | NA | CASSLGGNTEAFF | TGTGCCAGCAGCTTAGGCGGGAACACTGAAGCTTTCTTT
NA | TRBJ1-5 | TRBV6-6 | few | CASGTATGGPQHF | TGTGCCAGTGGAACTGCCACGGGGGGTCCCCAGCATTTT
TRBD1 | TRBJ1-1 | TRBV19 | NA | CASSIGTRTGTGDTEAFF | TGTGCCAGTAGTATCGGAACCCGGACAGGAACTGGGGACACTGAAGCTTTCTTT
TRBD2 | TRBJ2-4 | TRBV5-1 | NA | CASSSETSGKNIQYF | TGCGCCAGCAGCTCGGAGACTAGCGGCAAAAACATTCAGTACTTC
NA | TRBJ2-1 | TRBV21-1 | NA | CASSKVAGMVNEQFF | TGTGCCAGCAGCAAAGTAGCGGGAATGGTCAATGAGCAGTTCTTC
NA | TRBJ1-1 | TRBV6-5 | NA | CASSKQGFQSTEAFF | TGTGCCAGCAGTAAGCAGGGTTTTCAGAGCACTGAAGCTTTCTTT
NA | TRBJ1-2 | TRBV7-9 | NA | CASSLERASSYGYTF | TGTGCCAGCAGCTTAGAGAGGGCCTCCTCCTATGGCTACACCTTC
TRBD1 | TRBJ2-5 | TRBV6-4 | NA | CASSDSDRGLYQETQYF | TGTGCCAGCAGTGACTCGGACAGGGGCTTGTACCAAGAGACCCAGTACTTC
TRBD2 | TRBJ2-3 | TRBV6-5 | NA | CASSLAGKTDTQYF | TGTGCCAGCAGCCTAGCGGGAAAGACAGATACGCAGTATTTT
TRBD2 | TRBJ2-1 | TRBV11-2 | NA | CASSSYSGLSYNEQFF | TGTGCCAGCAGCTCGTATAGCGGGCTCTCCTACAATGAGCAGTTCTTC
NA | TRBJ1-1 | TRBV19 | NA | CASSANRATEAFF | TGTGCCAGTAGTGCTAACAGGGCTACTGAAGCTTTCTTT
TRBD2 | TRBJ2-3 | TRBV5-1 | NA | CASSLVAGSTDTQYF | TGCGCCAGCAGCCTAGTAGCGGGCAGCACAGATACGCAGTATTTT
NA | TRBJ2-1 | TRBV5-4 | NA | CASSFRDNEQFF | TGTGCCAGCAGCTTCCGGGACAATGAGCAGTTCTTC
NA | TRBJ1-1 | TRBV19 | NA | CASSISGNTEAFF | TGTGCCAGTAGTATATCGGGGAACACTGAAGCTTTCTTT
NA | TRBJ1-1 | TRBV5-1 | NA | CASSSGQNTEAFF | TGCGCCAGCAGCTCGGGACAGAACACTGAAGCTTTCTTT
NA | TRBJ1-5 | TRBV7-9 | NA | CASSFAGHGRNSNQPQHF | TGTGCCAGCAGCTTCGCCGGACATGGGCGGAATAGCAATCAGCCCCAGCATTTT
NA | TRBJ1-2 | TRBV12-5 | once | CASPCRERVYGYTF | TGTGCTAGTCCATGCAGGGAAAGAGTCTATGGCTACACCTTC
TRBD1 | TRBJ2-7 | TRBV27 | NA | CASSFGFRDRDHEQYF | TGTGCCAGCAGTTTCGGATTCCGGGACAGGGACCACGAGCAGTACTTC
NA | TRBJ1-3 | TRBV7-9 | NA | CASSPPTTGAGNTIYF | TGTGCCAGCAGCCCACCGACGACAGGAGCTGGAAACACCATATATTTT
TRBD2 | TRBJ2-3 | TRBV5-3 | NA | CARSAGLAGLHTQYF | TGTGCCAGAAGCGCGGGACTAGCGGGCCTACATACGCAGTATTTT
NA | TRBJ1-1 | TRBV5-4 | NA | CASSEMNTEAFF | TGTGCCAGCAGCGAGATGAACACTGAAGCTTTCTTT
NA | TRBJ2-3 | TRBV30 | few | CAWSPPSLREAQYF | TGTGCCTGGAGTCCCCCCAGCCTCAGGGAGGCGCAGTATTTT
TRBD1 | TRBJ1-5 | TRBV11-3 | NA | CASSSKRGPGNQPQHF | TGTGCCAGCAGTTCTAAAAGGGGGCCGGGCAATCAGCCCCAGCATTTT
NA | TRBJ2-5 | TRBV11-2 | NA | CASSLGSRGKQETQYF | TGTGCCAGCAGCTTAGGTTCCAGGGGAAAACAAGAGACCCAGTACTTC
TRBD1 | TRBJ2-7 | TRBV28 | NA | CASSPSGTEPYEQYF | TGTGCCAGCAGCCCCTCCGGGACAGAACCCTACGAGCAGTACTTC
NA | TRBJ1-2 | TRBV29-1 | NA | CSVRVIEGYTF | TGCAGCGTCCGGGTCATCGAGGGCTACACCTTC
TRBD1 | TRBJ1-1 | TRBV25-1 | NA | CASSSPGQGITEAFF | TGTGCCAGCAGTTCTCCGGGACAGGGGATAACTGAAGCTTTCTTT
NA | TRBJ2-1 | TRBV27 | NA | CASSEDSLPYNEQFF | TGTGCCAGCAGCGAGGACAGCCTACCTTACAATGAGCAGTTCTTC
TRBD1 | TRBJ1-6 | TRBV30 | NA | CAWSVHRQGYSPLHF | TGTGCCTGGAGTGTACATCGACAGGGATATTCACCCCTCCACTTT
TRBD1 | TRBJ2-5 | TRBV7-9 | NA | CASSLRDRGETQYF | TGTGCCAGCAGCTTACGGGACAGGGGGGAGACCCAGTACTTC
NA | TRBJ1-3 | TRBV7-3 | NA | CASSLVHGNTIYF | TGTGCCAGCAGCTTAGTCCATGGAAACACCATATATTTT
TRBD1 | TRBJ1-6 | TRBV30 | NA | CACQTGKVNSPLHF | TGTGCCTGCCAGACAGGGAAAGTAAATTCACCCCTCCACTTT
TRBD2 | TRBJ2-2 | TRBV13 | once | CASSSTSGRARGGELFF | TGTGCCAGCAGCTCCACTAGCGGGAGGGCCCGGGGCGGGGAGCTGTTTTTT
NA | TRBJ1-5 | TRBV5-5 | NA | CASSRQVFEPQHF | TGTGCCAGCAGCCGACAGGTTTTTGAGCCCCAGCATTTT
NA | TRBJ1-5 | TRBV19 | NA | CASSDRDINQPQHF | TGTGCCAGTAGTGACCGGGACATCAATCAGCCCCAGCATTTT
TRBD2 | TRBJ2-2 | TRBV30 | once | CAWSGLPAGRGDTGELFF | TGTGCCTGGAGTGGGCTGCCAGCGGGGAGGGGTGACACCGGGGAGCTGTTTTTT
NA | TRBJ1-2 | TRBV27 | NA | CASSFGRNYGYTF | TGTGCCAGCAGTTTCGGCAGGAACTATGGCTACACCTTC
NA | TRBJ1-1 | TRBV7-9 | NA | CASSLPSGGVLEAFF | TGTGCCAGCAGCCTCCCTTCCGGGGGGGTTCTTGAAGCTTTCTTT
NA | TRBJ1-1 | TRBV27 | NA | CASSFDGGLMTEAFF | TGTGCCAGCAGCTTTGACGGGGGATTGATGACTGAAGCTTTCTTT
NA | TRBJ1-5 | TRBV30 | NA | CAWSVGGVSLNQPQHF | TGTGCCTGGAGTGTCGGGGGAGTCTCACTCAATCAGCCCCAGCATTTT
TRBD1 | TRBJ1-2 | TRBV6-1 | NA | CASRARTGNRNGYTF | TGTGCCAGCAGGGCTCGGACAGGGAACCGGAATGGCTACACCTTC
TRBD1 | TRBJ1-1 | TRBV14 | NA | CASSHILDRAGEAFF | TGTGCCAGCAGCCACATTCTGGACAGGGCGGGTGAAGCTTTCTTT
NA | TRBJ2-5 | TRBV29-1 | NA | CSVRIGQQETQYF | TGCAGCGTGCGAATTGGGCAGCAAGAGACCCAGTACTTC
TRBD2 | TRBJ2-1 | TRBV4-1 | NA | CASSQAGGRADEQFF | TGCGCCAGCAGCCAAGCCGGCGGGAGGGCCGATGAGCAGTTCTTC